These 27 T cell receptor beta chains were all obtained from the same sample, sequenced in a study of human T cells and chemical hapten exposure. As to time point: patch test 3, about 24 weeks after DPC sensitization. Treatment of the sample: therapeutic diphenylcyclopropenone sensitization with weekly scalp DPC. TCRdb recomputed calls from the RACE reads with MiXCR, one row per CDR3 protein. The sample includes under 200,000 distinct CDR3 sequences, around a quarter of them seen just once. The material sequenced was whole blood, taken in connection with sensitization to the hapten diphenylcyclopropenone (DPC). The receptors come from a woman aged 18-35 years with alopecia areata. Some clones in this sample may be carry-over from other donors' samples.

The chain has TRBV6-6 and TRBJ1-1; D uncertain. Trimming shortened V by 7 bases and J by 1 base, and 13 bases separated the two germline ends. CDR1 is MNHNY and CDR2 is SVGAGI in the germline V gene (reference sequence). This CDR3 has 14 residues. The CDR3, as DNA: TGTGCCAGCAATCCATCTCCCGGGAACACTGAAGCTTTCTTT. Its translation: CASNPSPGNTEAFF.

This chain uses TRBV7-9 with TRBJ1-2, with 8 bases lining up with TRBD1. Germline trimming cut 4 bases from V and 4 bases from J; bases unmatched to any gene: 8. The CDR3 runs to 15 residues. Germline V gene sequence: CDR1 SEHNR, CDR2 FQNEAQ (reference sequence). CDR3 region: CASSWRTGTSYGYTF. CDR3 in DNA: TGTGCCAGCAGCTGGCGGACAGGGACTTCCTATGGCTACACCTTC. The whole variable domain, remainder taken from reference TRBV7-9 and TRBJ1-2, is DTGVSQNPRHKITKRGQNVTFRCDPISEHNRLYWYRQTLGQGPEFLTYFQNEAQLEKSRLLSDRFSAERPKGSFSTLEIQRTEQGDSAMYLCASSWRTGTSYGYTFGSGTRLTVV.

This sequence joins TRBV5-8 and TRBJ1-2, with D uncertain. Trimming pared 0 bases from V and 5 bases from J, leaving 5 bases between. Germline CDR1 reads SGHTS; CDR2 reads YDEGEE. The CDR3 extends over 12 amino acids. The DNA for the CDR3 is TGTGCCAGCAGCTTGGTTCTTTATGGCTACACCTTC. Protein sequence: CASSLVLYGYTF.

The gene calls are TRBV20-1 and TRBJ1-1, with D possibly being TRBD1 (6 bases). This CDR3 region has 14 residues. Germline V lookup: CDR1 DFQATT, CDR2 SNEGSKA (reference sequence). V was pared by 3 bases and J by 5 bases, with 16 bases between. CDR3 sequence (DNA): TGCAGTGCTAGTGAACCGGGACAAAGGACTGAAGCTTTCTTT. Its translation: CSASEPGQRTEAFF.

The chain recombines TRBV4-3 with TRBJ2-7, with D perhaps being TRBD1 or TRBD2 (5 bases each). The CDR3 length is 13 residues. V was clipped by 3 bases and J by 4 bases, with 10 bases between them. The germline V gene encodes CDR1 LGHNA and CDR2 YSLEER. CDR3 protein: CASSQEEGYEQYF. DNA for the CDR3: TGCGCCAGCAGCCAGGAAGAGGGGTACGAGCAGTACTTC.

The chain couples TRBV12-3 or TRBV12-4 to TRBJ1-1, with 8 bases matching TRBD1. The CDR3 spans 14 residues. V lost 4 bases and J lost 10; bases outside the gene matches: 11. For the CDR3, the DNA is TGTGCCAGCAGTTCGTGGGGGGGACAGGAGGTAGCTTTCTTT. Amino acids: CASSSWGGQEVAFF.

The J gene is TRBJ1-5, the V gene TRBV6-5, with 10 nucleotides matching TRBD1. With V trimmed by 6 bases and J by 5 bases, 7 bases remained unmatched. Germline V lookup: CDR1 MNHEY, CDR2 SVGAGI. This CDR3 spans 15 amino acids. In DNA, the CDR3 is TGTGCCAGCAGCCTCCTAGGACAGGGGGATCAGCCCCAGCATTTT. Translation: CASSLLGQGDQPQHF.

The chain is built from TRBV7-2 and TRBJ2-3, with 11 positions matching TRBD1. The CDR3 loop spans 15 amino acids. J was trimmed by 4 bases and V by 6 bases; bases with no gene match: 6. Looked up from germline, CDR1 is SGHTA and CDR2 is FQGNSA. CDR3 coding DNA: TGTGCCAGCAGTCGGGACAGGGGGAGCGCAGATACGCAGTATTTT. Its protein is CASSRDRGSADTQYF.

The gene calls are TRBV7-3 and TRBJ1-6; 7 bases map to TRBD1. Trimming cost V 5 bases and J 6 bases; bases outside gene matches: 13. The CDR3 totals 17 residues. The germline V gene has CDR1 SGHTA and CDR2 FQGTGA. CDR3: CASSHGATGTVNSPLHF. CDR3 nucleotides: TGTGCCAGCAGCCACGGGGCCACCGGGACAGTTAATTCACCCCTCCACTTT.

This clonotype turned up a few times. J is TRBJ2-5 and V is TRBV2, with D perhaps matching TRBD2 (5 bases). Germline V gene data show CDR1 as SNHLY and CDR2 as FYNNEI. Trimming stripped 1 base from V and 4 bases from J, with 13 bases between. The CDR3 is 15 amino acids. Written as DNA, the CDR3 is TGTGCCAGCAGTGAAGAGAGGACGGGGTCAGAGACCCAGTACTTC. Protein: CASSEERTGSETQYF.

This chain joins TRBV29-1 and TRBJ2-5; a weak D match, TRBD2 (7 bases). The germline gives CDR1 SQVTM, CDR2 ANQGSEA. The CDR3 sequence is 15 residues long. V lost 0 bases to trimming and J lost 4 bases, with 15 bases between them. CDR3 bases: TGCAGCGTTGAAGAGTTTGGGGGGGCTGGAGAGACCCAGTACTTC. As protein: CSVEEFGGAGETQYF.

This clonotype was seen a handful of times. The chain combines TRBV7-2 with TRBJ1-6, with no clear D. The CDR3 is made up of 14 amino acids. Between the trimmed V and J ends, which lost 3 bases and 0 bases, there was a span of 3 bases. CDR1 SGHTA and CDR2 FQGNSA come from the germline V gene. The CDR3 here is CASSFRSYNSPLHF. As DNA, the CDR3 is TGTGCCAGCAGCTTTCGCTCCTATAATTCACCCCTCCACTTT.

This clonotype was seen only a few times. The chain has TRBV27 and TRBJ1-2; D might be TRBD1 (6 bases). Germline CDR1 reads MNHEY; CDR2 reads SMNVEV (reference sequence). The CDR3 has 11 amino acids. The ends were cut back, 11 bases at V and 6 bases at J, with 13 bases in the middle. CDR3 sequence (DNA): TGTGCCGCCCTAGGGGGTCATGGCTACACCTTC. The encoded protein is CAALGGHGYTF.

This chain links TRBV10-3 with TRBJ2-2; maybe TRBD1 (6 bases). The CDR3 is made up of 17 amino acids. The germline gives CDR1 ENHRY, CDR2 SYGVKD. Trimming pared 3 bases from V and 4 bases from J, leaving 18 bases between. This CDR3 is CAISDPSDSRSTGELFF. The CDR3 DNA reads as TGTGCCATCAGTGACCCGTCGGACAGTCGAAGCACCGGGGAGCTGTTTTTT.

The chain combines TRBV18 with TRBJ1-2; D gene unclear. Germline V gives CDR1 KGHSH, CDR2 LQKENI. Trimming pared 6 bases from V and 6 bases from J, leaving 11 bases between. This CDR3 has 12 amino acids. This CDR3 reads CASSPGPDGYTF. CDR3 bases: TGTGCCAGCTCCCCCGGGCCGGATGGCTACACCTTC. Looking up the rest from reference TRBV18 and TRBJ1-2 gives the full variable domain: NAGVMQNPRHLVRRRGQEARLRCSPMKGHSHVYWYRQLPEEGLKFMVYLQKENIIDESGMPKERFSAEFPKEGPSILRIQQVVRGDSAAYFCASSPGPDGYTFGSGTRLTVV.

V gene TRBV29-1 combines with J gene TRBJ2-7; D remains ambiguous. Between the trimmed V and J ends, which lost 6 bases and 2 bases, there was a span of 11 bases. Germline CDR1 is SQVTM and CDR2 is ANQGSEA. The CDR3 consists of 12 residues. CDR3 in DNA: TGCAGCGTGAAGTGGGTGGCCTACGAGCAGTACTTC. Protein: CSVKWVAYEQYF.

The gene calls are TRBV7-2 and TRBJ1-2; D uncertain. Germline V lookup: CDR1 SGHTA, CDR2 FQGNSA. The CDR3 contains 12 residues. Between the trimmed V and J ends, which lost 3 bases and 13 bases, there was a span of 15 bases. The DNA for the CDR3 is TGTGCCAGCAGCTTGAGATCGGACGGACCCACCTTC. It yields the protein CASSLRSDGPTF.

The J gene is TRBJ2-7, the V gene TRBV5-1; D is unclear. This CDR3 has 10 residues. In germline, CDR1 is SGHRS, CDR2 YFSETQ. The germline V and J ends were trimmed by 6 bases and 5 bases, with 6 bases remaining between them. The CDR3 spells CASTKDEQYF. As DNA, the CDR3 is TGCGCCAGCACAAAGGACGAGCAGTACTTC. The full variable domain, in which reference TRBV5-1 and TRBJ2-7 provide the parts outside the CDR3, is KAGVTQTPRYLIKTRGQQVTLSCSPISGHRSVSWYQQTPGQGLQFLFEYFSETQRNKGNFPGRFSGRQFSNSRSEMNVSTLELGDSALYLCASTKDEQYFGPGTRLTVT.

The chain has TRBV7-2 and TRBJ2-1, with 11 bases identical to TRBD2. J gave up 7 bases and V 5 bases, and 7 bases lay outside the gene matches. Germline CDR1 reads SGHTA; CDR2 reads FQGNSA. The CDR3 has 15 residues. CDR3 protein: CASSVGTSGFNEQFF. The DNA of the CDR3 is TGTGCCAGCAGCGTCGGGACTAGCGGATTTAATGAGCAGTTCTTC.

This clonotype was recorded once. The chain employs TRBV6-2 or TRBV6-3 and TRBJ2-3; 7 nucleotides agree with TRBD2. This CDR3 is built from 16 residues. V shed 5 bases and J 4 bases; nucleotides not matched to a gene: 12. The germline V gene has CDR1 MNHEY and CDR2 SVGEGT. The CDR3 nucleotides are TGTGCCAGCAGTCCCCTAGGCGGGAGTGGCGCAGATACGCAGTATTTT. Protein sequence: CASSPLGGSGADTQYF.

This clonotype was detected a few times. V and J are TRBV27 and TRBJ1-1; D ambiguous. The CDR3 has 13 residues. Looked up from germline, CDR1 is MNHEY and CDR2 is SMNVEV (reference sequence). V was shortened by 3 bases and J by 4 bases, with 9 bases between the two germline ends. The DNA for the CDR3 is TGTGCCAGCAGTTTCGGTCAGTTCACTGAAGCTTTCTTT. Protein: CASSFGQFTEAFF.

The rearrangement joins TRBV27 to TRBJ1-1; D ambiguous. Trimming took 6 bases from V and 0 from J, leaving 8 bases between them. Germline CDR1 MNHEY, CDR2 SMNVEV (reference sequence). The CDR3 has 13 amino acids. The CDR3 DNA sequence: TGTGCCAGCAGGGCGGCGATGAACACTGAAGCTTTCTTT. This codes for CASRAAMNTEAFF.

The chain recombines TRBV4-3 with TRBJ2-3, with D possibly matching TRBD2 (5 bases). The V end lost 4 bases, the J end lost 6 bases, and 14 bases lay between the germline ends. CDR3 length: 14 amino acids. CDR1 LGHNA and CDR2 YSLEER come from the germline V gene. CDR3 DNA: TGCGCCAGCAGCCTGGAGGTAGCATCGGATACGCAGTATTTT. It yields the protein CASSLEVASDTQYF.

This chain joins TRBV7-2 and TRBJ2-1; no firm D call. V was shortened by 4 bases and J by 10 bases, with 14 bases between the two germline ends. The CDR3 length is 13 residues. The germline V gene encodes CDR1 SGHTA and CDR2 FQGNSA. The CDR3 region is CASSSPLVREQFF. Here the CDR3 DNA reads TGTGCCAGCAGCTCCCCCCTAGTCCGGGAGCAGTTCTTC.

This clonotype was detected only a few times. This chain connects TRBV11-2 to TRBJ2-3; maybe TRBD1 (6 bases). The CDR3 runs to 15 residues. V was clipped by 1 base and J by 3 bases, with 11 bases between them. CDR1 and CDR2 (germline): SGHAT, FQNNGV. CDR3 protein: CASSLAGVGTDTQYF. CDR3 in DNA: TGTGCCAGCAGCTTAGCAGGGGTGGGGACAGATACGCAGTATTTT.

V gene TRBV13 combines with J gene TRBJ1-2; D call uncertain. CDR1 and CDR2 from the germline V gene are PRHDT and FYEKMQ (reference sequence). The CDR3 consists of 16 residues. V was clipped by 7 bases and J by 3 bases, with 21 bases between them. CDR3 nucleotides: TGTGCCAGCACCCCCCCCAGCTTACGAGGAGACTATGGCTACACCTTC. The encoded protein is CASTPPSLRGDYGYTF.

The gene calls are TRBV15 and TRBJ2-5, with 8 bases that match TRBD2. Germline V gene sequence: CDR1 LNHNV, CDR2 YYDKDF (reference sequence). The junction had 9 bases not matched to a gene; V was cut back by 3 bases and J by 6 bases. This CDR3 has 15 amino acids. This CDR3 is CATSRFSGAGKTQYF. The CDR3 DNA reads as TGTGCCACCAGCAGGTTTAGCGGGGCCGGGAAGACCCAGTACTTC.